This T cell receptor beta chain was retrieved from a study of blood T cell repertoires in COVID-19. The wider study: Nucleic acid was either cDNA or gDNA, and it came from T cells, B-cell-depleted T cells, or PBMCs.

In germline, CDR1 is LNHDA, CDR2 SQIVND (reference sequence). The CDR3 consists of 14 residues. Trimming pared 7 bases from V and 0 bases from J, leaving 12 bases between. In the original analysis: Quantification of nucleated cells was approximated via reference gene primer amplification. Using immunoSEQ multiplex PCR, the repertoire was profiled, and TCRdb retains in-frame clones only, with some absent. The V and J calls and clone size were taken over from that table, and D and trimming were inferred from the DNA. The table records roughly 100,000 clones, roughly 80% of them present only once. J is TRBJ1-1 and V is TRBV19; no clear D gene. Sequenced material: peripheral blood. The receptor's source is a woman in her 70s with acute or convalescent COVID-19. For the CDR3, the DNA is TGTGCCAGTACCCAAAGGGAGATGAACACTGAAGCTTTCTTT. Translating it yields CASTQREMNTEAFF.